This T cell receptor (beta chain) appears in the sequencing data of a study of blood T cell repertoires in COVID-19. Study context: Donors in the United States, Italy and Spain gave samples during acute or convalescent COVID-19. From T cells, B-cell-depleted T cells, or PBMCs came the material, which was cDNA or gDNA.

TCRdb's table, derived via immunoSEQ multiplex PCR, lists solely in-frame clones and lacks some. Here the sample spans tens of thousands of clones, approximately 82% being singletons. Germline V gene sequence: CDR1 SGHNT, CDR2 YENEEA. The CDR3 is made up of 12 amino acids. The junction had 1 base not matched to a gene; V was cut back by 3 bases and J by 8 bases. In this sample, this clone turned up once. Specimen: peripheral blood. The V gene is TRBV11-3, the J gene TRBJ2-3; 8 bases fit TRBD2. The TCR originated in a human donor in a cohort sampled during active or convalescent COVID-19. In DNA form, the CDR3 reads TGTGCCAGCAGCTTGGGACTAGGTACGCAGTATTTT. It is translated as CASSLGLGTQYF. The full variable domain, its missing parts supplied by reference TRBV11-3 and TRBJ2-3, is EAGVVQSPRYKIIEKKQPVAFWCNPISGHNTLYWYLQNLGQGPELLIRYENEEAVDDSQLPKDRFSAERLKGVDSTLKIQPAELGDSAVYLCASSLGLGTQYFGPGTRLTVL.